The sequence of this TCR beta chain was determined in a study of T cell changes during pregnancy in multiple sclerosis. Profiling relied on immunoSEQ multiplex PCR, and the TCRdb table lists in-frame clones only, not all of them. The sample lists tens of thousands of clones; around 92% were seen once. CDR3 size: 16 residues. Germline loops: CDR1 SGHTA, CDR2 FQGNSA. With 6 bases clipped from V and 3 bases from J, the junction kept 5 bases outside the gene matches. The V and J genes are TRBV7-2 and TRBJ2-2; 12 nucleotides match TRBD2. This receptor was identified in a female donor with multiple sclerosis, enrolled in a pregnancy study. The sequences come from CD4+ T cells from peripheral blood mononuclear cells, collected in the third trimester of pregnancy. CDR3 DNA sequence: TGTGCCAGCAGGCCTGGGACTAGCGGGTACACCGGGGAGCTGTTTTTT. This codes for CASRPGTSGYTGELFF.